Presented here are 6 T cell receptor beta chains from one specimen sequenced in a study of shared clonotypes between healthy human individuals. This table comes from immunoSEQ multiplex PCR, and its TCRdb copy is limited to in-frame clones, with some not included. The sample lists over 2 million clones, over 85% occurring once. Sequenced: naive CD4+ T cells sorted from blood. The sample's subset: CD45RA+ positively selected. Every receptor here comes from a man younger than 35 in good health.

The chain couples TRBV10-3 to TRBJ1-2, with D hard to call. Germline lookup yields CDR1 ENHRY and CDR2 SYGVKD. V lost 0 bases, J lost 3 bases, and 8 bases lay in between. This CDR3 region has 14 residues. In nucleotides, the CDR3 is TGTGCCATCAGTGAGTCGACGTTCCACTATGGCTACACCTTC. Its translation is CAISESTFHYGYTF.

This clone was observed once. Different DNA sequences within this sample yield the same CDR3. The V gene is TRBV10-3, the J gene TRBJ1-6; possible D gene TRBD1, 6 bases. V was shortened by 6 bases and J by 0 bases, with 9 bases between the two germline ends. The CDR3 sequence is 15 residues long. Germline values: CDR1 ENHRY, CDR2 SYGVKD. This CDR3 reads CAISPGASYNSPLHF. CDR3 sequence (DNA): TGTGCCATCAGCCCAGGGGCCTCCTATAATTCACCCCTCCACTTT.

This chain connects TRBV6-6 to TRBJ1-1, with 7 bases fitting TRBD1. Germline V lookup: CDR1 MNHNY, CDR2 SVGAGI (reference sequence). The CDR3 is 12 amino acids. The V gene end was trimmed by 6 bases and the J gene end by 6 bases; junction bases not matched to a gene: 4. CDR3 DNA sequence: TGTGCCAGCAGAACAGGGACAGCTGAAGCTTTCTTT. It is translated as CASRTGTAEAFF.

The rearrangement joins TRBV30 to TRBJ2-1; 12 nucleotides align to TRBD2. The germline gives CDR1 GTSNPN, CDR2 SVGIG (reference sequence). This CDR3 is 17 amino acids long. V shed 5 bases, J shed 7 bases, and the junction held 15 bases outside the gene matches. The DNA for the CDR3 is TGTGCCTGGGAAGGGTACTTGACTAGCGGGAGTCGGAATGAGCAGTTCTTC. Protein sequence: CAWEGYLTSGSRNEQFF.

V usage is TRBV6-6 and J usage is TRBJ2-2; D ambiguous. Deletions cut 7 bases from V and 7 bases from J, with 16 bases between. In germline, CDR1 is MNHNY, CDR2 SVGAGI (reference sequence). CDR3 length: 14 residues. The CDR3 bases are TGTGCCAGCATTCAGTTAGTAGGCGGCGGGGAGCTGTTTTTT. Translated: CASIQLVGGGELFF.

The CDR3 loop reads CASSLVPDAGEQYF. CDR3 bases: TGCGCCAGCAGCTTGGTCCCGGACGCGGGCGAGCAGTACTTC. The V gene is TRBV5-1, the J gene TRBJ2-7; D might be TRBD2 (5 bases). The CDR3 is 14 residues long. Germline loops: CDR1 SGHRS, CDR2 YFSETQ. Deletions cut 0 bases from V and 6 bases from J, with 13 bases between.